The 24 T cell receptor beta chains in this list originate from one sample, sequenced in a study of T cells after yellow fever vaccination. One entry per CDR3 protein, called by TCRdb with MiXCR from the 5' RACE reads. The profile shows under 550,000 distinct CDR3 sequences, roughly 22% of them singletons. The sequencing used PBMCs, collected roughly 20 days after the first yellow fever vaccination. Receptors were obtained from a man between 18 and 35 years old who received the YFV17D yellow fever vaccine.

This chain links TRBV12-3 or TRBV12-4 with TRBJ1-2; TRBD1 matches at 7 bases. This CDR3 contains 13 residues. V shed 3 bases, J shed 4 bases, and the junction held 2 bases outside the gene matches. The CDR3 region has the DNA TGTGCCAGCAGTTTCGGGGACAGCTATGGCTACACCTTC. Protein: CASSFGDSYGYTF.

V and J are TRBV4-1 and TRBJ1-5; D ambiguous. The CDR3 spans 18 residues. From germline, CDR1 is MGHRA and CDR2 YSYEKL. V lost 4 bases and J lost 0, with 19 bases in between. CDR3 DNA: TGCGCCAGCAGCCCTGGTCCTCTCGCCCCGAATAGCAATCAGCCCCAGCATTTT. Protein product: CASSPGPLAPNSNQPQHF.

This clonotype was counted ten times or more. V and J are TRBV6-1 and TRBJ2-3; the D gene is possibly TRBD1 (6 bases). Germline values: CDR1 MNHNS, CDR2 SASEGT. The V end lost 8 bases, the J end lost 1 base, and 10 bases lay between the germline ends. This CDR3 has 13 residues. The CDR3 region is CASFEGGTDTQYF. Here the CDR3 DNA reads TGTGCCAGCTTCGAGGGGGGCACAGATACGCAGTATTTT.

This clonotype was seen only a few times. The CDR3 DNA reads TGTGCCAGCAGTTCGACAGGGGGCGCAGGTGAAGCTTTCTTT. It specifies CASSSTGGAGEAFF. The J gene is TRBJ1-1, the V gene TRBV28; the match to TRBD1 covers 10 bases. The germline gives CDR1 MDHEN, CDR2 SYDVKM. The CDR3 has 14 amino acids. J gave up 7 bases and V 4 bases, and 6 bases lay outside the gene matches.

J is TRBJ2-5 and V is TRBV6-5, with D possibly being TRBD2 (6 bases). From germline, CDR1 is MNHEY and CDR2 SVGAGI. This CDR3 region has 18 residues. With 0 bases removed from V and 4 bases from J, the gap between germline ends came to 21 bases. Here the CDR3 reads CASSYSRWALRGRETQYF. The CDR3 bases are TGTGCCAGCAGTTACTCGAGATGGGCGTTGCGGGGCCGAGAGACCCAGTACTTC.

The V gene is TRBV6-5, the J gene TRBJ1-6; 7 nucleotides line up with TRBD1. Germline CDR1 MNHEY, CDR2 SVGAGI. Losses at the gene ends were 4 bases for V and 0 bases for J; bases not matched to a gene: 12. This CDR3 has 19 amino acids. Here the CDR3 DNA reads TGTGCCAGCAGTTTAACCCGACAGGGCCAGAGCTCCTATAATTCACCCCTCCACTTT. The encoded protein is CASSLTRQGQSSYNSPLHF.

This clonotype was found many times. The chain uses TRBV7-9 and TRBJ2-1; a weak D match, TRBD1 (6 bases). CDR1 and CDR2 (germline): SEHNR, FQNEAQ (reference sequence). V lost 11 bases, J lost 2 bases, and 16 bases lay in between. The CDR3 extends over 14 amino acids. This chain's CDR3 is CAGSRGATYNEQFF. The CDR3 region has the DNA TGTGCCGGAAGCAGGGGAGCTACCTACAATGAGCAGTTCTTC. The variable domain in full, completed from reference TRBV7-9 and TRBJ2-1, reads DTGVSQNPRHKITKRGQNVTFRCDPISEHNRLYWYRQTLGQGPEFLTYFQNEAQLEKSRLLSDRFSAERPKGSFSTLEIQRTEQGDSAMYLCAGSRGATYNEQFFGPGTRLTVL.

There are a few counts of this clonotype. The chain is built from TRBV4-3 and TRBJ2-5, with 8 bases identical to TRBD2. The CDR3 covers 16 residues. Per germline, CDR1 LGHNA and CDR2 YSLEER. The V and J ends lost 0 bases and 5 bases, in that order; junction bases with no gene match: 8. The CDR3 coding sequence is TGCGCCAGCAGCCAAGATTACGGGGGGGCTTGGGAGACCCAGTACTTC. It specifies CASSQDYGGAWETQYF.

The chain is built from TRBV6-5 and TRBJ2-1, with 10 positions matching TRBD2. J lost 7 bases, V lost 0 bases, and 12 bases had no gene match. The CDR3 has 18 amino acids. Germline CDR1 and CDR2: MNHEY and SVGAGI. The CDR3 reads CASSYSSGGSPAWNEQFF. CDR3 coding DNA: TGTGCCAGCAGTTACTCTAGCGGGGGGTCCCCCGCCTGGAATGAGCAGTTCTTC.

This clonotype was seen ten or more times. The chain has TRBV20-1 and TRBJ1-5; D unresolved. Germline V gene lookup returns CDR1 DFQATT and CDR2 SNEGSKA (reference sequence). The CDR3 runs to 15 residues. Trimming removed 3 bases at V and 11 bases at J, with 23 bases between. The CDR3 spells CSASPGEGPYHSQHF. The CDR3 DNA follows: TGCAGTGCTAGCCCCGGTGAGGGCCCCTATCATTCCCAGCATTTT.

As regards this clonotype: One end of the junction fails to match germline, which may point to a read error. The genes are TRBV7-9 and TRBJ2-3; 8 nucleotides match TRBD2. The germline gives CDR1 SEHNR, CDR2 FQNEAQ (reference sequence). The CDR3 has 17 amino acids. In DNA form, the CDR3 reads TGTACCAGCAGCTTAGCAGGGCGGACTAGCAGCACAGATACGCAGTATTTT. As protein: CTSSLAGRTSSTDTQYF.

This clonotype was detected only a few times. V usage is TRBV2 and J usage is TRBJ2-1, with TRBD1 matching 9 bases. This CDR3 has 13 amino acids. V shed 8 bases and J 7 bases; nucleotides not matched to a gene: 6. Germline CDR1 is SNHLY and CDR2 is FYNNEI. The CDR3 DNA is TGTGCCAGCTTAGGGACAGGGAGGAATGAGCAGTTCTTC. This encodes CASLGTGRNEQFF.

The gene calls are TRBV6-5 and TRBJ2-2; D may be TRBD1 (6 bases). V was trimmed by 2 bases and J by 1 base, leaving 11 bases between them. Germline loops: CDR1 MNHEY, CDR2 SVGAGI. This CDR3 spans 16 amino acids. CDR3 nucleotide sequence: TGTGCCAGCAGTTACATTGGGACACTGAACACCGGGGAGCTGTTTTTT. This translates into CASSYIGTLNTGELFF.

This clonotype was detected a few times. The genes are TRBV20-1 and TRBJ2-1; D may be TRBD2 (5 bases). Germline V gene data show CDR1 as DFQATT and CDR2 as SNEGSKA (reference sequence). V lost 5 bases, J lost 4 bases, and 6 bases lay in between. This CDR3 comprises 11 residues. This CDR3 reads CSAGLYNEQFF. Written as DNA, the CDR3 is TGCAGTGCTGGACTGTACAATGAGCAGTTCTTC.

This chain uses TRBV5-1 with TRBJ2-5, with 9 bases aligning to TRBD2. CDR1 and CDR2 from the germline V gene are SGHRS and YFSETQ. The junction had 10 bases not matched to a gene; V was cut back by 3 bases and J by 1 base. This CDR3 has 17 residues. This chain's CDR3 is CASSWLPAGGAQETQYF. Written as DNA, the CDR3 is TGCGCCAGCAGCTGGCTCCCGGCGGGGGGGGCCCAAGAGACCCAGTACTTC.

This clonotype was counted a few times. The V gene is TRBV2, the J gene TRBJ2-5; a possible D gene is TRBD2 (5 bases). This CDR3 contains 12 residues. Germline V CDR1 and CDR2: SNHLY, FYNNEI. V was shortened by 6 bases and J by 4 bases, with 9 bases between the two germline ends. The CDR3 bases are TGTGCCAGCAGGAGAGAGGGAGAGACCCAGTACTTC. Translation: CASRREGETQYF.

This clonotype has a count of ten or more. The gene calls are TRBV29-1 and TRBJ2-5, with D maybe TRBD1 (5 bases). The ends were cut back, 1 base at V and 2 bases at J, with 17 bases in the middle. Germline V gene lookup returns CDR1 SQVTM and CDR2 ANQGSEA. This CDR3 comprises 16 residues. CDR3 sequence: CSVEGGDAAIQETQYF. In DNA form, the CDR3 reads TGCAGCGTTGAAGGGGGCGATGCTGCCATTCAAGAGACCCAGTACTTC.

The gene calls are TRBV7-9 and TRBJ2-5; D may be TRBD2 (6 bases). Trimming took 0 bases from V and 2 from J, leaving 10 bases between them. This CDR3 contains 15 residues. Germline V gene lookup returns CDR1 SEHNR and CDR2 FQNEAQ (reference sequence). CDR3 in DNA: TGTGCCAGCAGCTTAGCGGGGGGTACTCAAGAGACCCAGTACTTC. It encodes CASSLAGGTQETQYF.

V gene TRBV6-1 combines with J gene TRBJ2-6, with 8 bases lining up with TRBD1. The CDR3 covers 18 residues. Germline-derived CDR1 and CDR2 are MNHNS and SASEGT. With V trimmed by 3 bases and J by 0 bases, 7 bases remained unmatched. The CDR3 is CASSDTGTGSSGANVLTF. CDR3 DNA: TGTGCCAGCAGTGACACCGGGACAGGTAGCTCTGGGGCCAACGTCCTGACTTTC.

The chain is built from TRBV5-1 and TRBJ2-2, with D possibly being TRBD2 (6 bases). Trimming pared 4 bases from V and 0 bases from J, leaving 13 bases between. In germline, CDR1 is SGHRS, CDR2 YFSETQ. The length of the CDR3 is 16 residues. The CDR3 coding sequence is TGCGCCAGCAGCCCCCGGGGCGGGACGAACACCGGGGAGCTGTTTTTT. It translates to CASSPRGGTNTGELFF.

Here the CDR3 DNA reads TGTGCCGGGACCTCCAGGACAGATCAAGAGACCCAGTACTTC. This translates into CAGTSRTDQETQYF. The rearrangement links TRBV28 to TRBJ2-5; TRBD1 is a possible D gene (6 bases). V lost 11 bases and J 2 bases, leaving 18 bases between the germline ends. CDR1 MDHEN and CDR2 SYDVKM come from the germline V gene. The CDR3 totals 14 residues.

The chain is built from TRBV15 and TRBJ2-3; D may be TRBD2 (7 bases). V lost 1 base and J lost 0, with 17 bases in between. CDR1 LNHNV and CDR2 YYDKDF come from the germline V gene (reference sequence). CDR3 length: 18 amino acids. The CDR3 region is CATSRGTGGYLSTDTQYF. The CDR3 DNA reads TGTGCCACCAGCAGAGGGACGGGGGGCTACCTCAGCACAGATACGCAGTATTTT.

The CDR3 is CASSGPPTGGPAKNIQYF. As DNA, the CDR3 is TGTGCCAGCAGCGGACCCCCGACAGGGGGGCCAGCCAAAAACATTCAGTACTTC. V usage is TRBV11-1 and J usage is TRBJ2-4; 9 bases line up with TRBD1. CDR1 and CDR2 (germline): SGHAT, FQDESV (reference sequence). The CDR3 extends over 18 amino acids. V lost 5 bases and J lost 0; bases outside the gene matches: 11.

This clonotype has more than one count but fewer than ten. This rearrangement joins TRBV5-5 to TRBJ2-1, with a weak D call TRBD1 (5 bases). Trimming left V 2 bases short and J 5 bases short, with 8 bases between. This CDR3 region has 13 residues. Per germline, CDR1 SGHKS and CDR2 YYEKEE (reference sequence). The chain's CDR3 is CASSLTGHNEQFF. CDR3 DNA sequence: TGTGCCAGCAGCTTAACAGGTCACAATGAGCAGTTCTTC.